A single sample is the source of the 26 T cell receptor beta chains below, sequenced in a study of T cell clones after liver transplantation. Clones were read by immunoSEQ multiplex PCR, and TCRdb kept only the in-frame ones, dropping some. The profile shows around 30,000 clones, around 94% of them singletons. The source was CD8+ T cells from blood, collected 12 months after liver transplant. Source of these receptors: a human patient who received a liver transplant. A subset of T cells may come from the graft donor.

This clone appeared a single time. V is TRBV7-2 and J is TRBJ2-1; D assignment may be TRBD1 or TRBD2 (5 bases each). The CDR3 contains 17 residues. V lost 2 bases to trimming and J lost 7 bases, with 21 bases between them. Germline values: CDR1 SGHTA, CDR2 FQGNSA. The CDR3 bases are TGTGCCAGCAGCTTATCCTCCTGGGACCTCGTCGGGAATGAGCAGTTCTTC. Protein: CASSLSSWDLVGNEQFF. The variable domain in full, completed from reference TRBV7-2 and TRBJ2-1, reads GAGVSQSPSNKVTEKGKDVELRCDPISGHTALYWYRQSLGQGLEFLIYFQGNSAPDKSGLPSDRFSAERTGGSVSTLTIQRTQQEDSAVYLCASSLSSWDLVGNEQFFGPGTRLTVL.

V gene TRBV19 combines with J gene TRBJ1-1; D is unclear. This CDR3 is built from 14 residues. V gave up 3 bases and J gave up 1 base, with 9 bases separating them. The germline V gene has CDR1 LNHDA and CDR2 SQIVND (reference sequence). The CDR3 is CASSMVGPNTEAFF. The CDR3 DNA reads as TGTGCCAGTAGTATGGTCGGTCCGAACACTGAAGCTTTCTTT.

The chain employs TRBV2 and TRBJ2-7; D gene ambiguous. Germline CDR1 and CDR2: SNHLY and FYNNEI. This CDR3 is 15 amino acids long. Trimming cost V 1 base and J 0 bases, with 10 bases left between them. The CDR3 DNA reads TGTGCCAGCAGTGAAGGGGTGGGGATCTCCTACGAGCAGTACTTC. Amino acids: CASSEGVGISYEQYF.

Only one count was recorded for this clone. At one end the junction does not follow the germline gene, possibly because of a read error. This sequence joins TRBV4-1 and TRBJ2-1; no clear D. The CDR3 sequence is 10 residues long. The germline V gene encodes CDR1 MGHRA and CDR2 YSYEKL. DNA of the CDR3: TGCGCCAGCAGCCCAGCCGCCCCTGTCTTC. Amino acids: CASSPAAPVF.

The chain joins TRBV29-1 to TRBJ1-2; D is uncertain. The germline V gene encodes CDR1 SQVTM and CDR2 ANQGSEA. V gave up 0 bases and J gave up 7 bases, with 9 bases separating them. CDR3 length equals 12 residues. CDR3 sequence: CSVEETPGGYTF. For the CDR3, the DNA is TGCAGCGTTGAAGAGACTCCCGGTGGCTACACCTTC.

The rearrangement links TRBV28 to TRBJ1-5, with TRBD1 as a possible D gene (6 bases). The CDR3 is 17 amino acids. Per the germline V gene, CDR1 is MDHEN and CDR2 is SYDVKM. Trimming took 2 bases from V and 3 from J, leaving 17 bases between them. The CDR3: CASSLGPGQRNNQPQHF. The CDR3 nucleotides are TGTGCCAGCAGTTTAGGTCCGGGACAAAGGAACAATCAGCCCCAGCATTTT.

The V gene is TRBV13, the J gene TRBJ1-1, with a tentative D call TRBD1 (6 bases). V was trimmed by 5 bases and J by 7 bases, leaving 14 bases between them. In germline, CDR1 is PRHDT, CDR2 FYEKMQ (reference sequence). The CDR3 runs to 13 residues. The DNA of the CDR3 is TGTGCCAGCAGCCGACTACAGGGAAATGAAGCTTTCTTT. Translation gives CASSRLQGNEAFF.

The rearrangement uses TRBV28 and TRBJ1-4, with D maybe TRBD1 (5 bases). CDR3 size: 14 residues. Germline lookup yields CDR1 MDHEN and CDR2 SYDVKM. Trimming cost V 6 bases and J 7 bases, with 15 bases left between them. DNA of the CDR3: TGTGCCAGCAGCCCTGTTTGGGGGACTGAAAAACTGTTTTTT. Protein: CASSPVWGTEKLFF.

J is TRBJ2-1 and V is TRBV9; tentatively, D is TRBD1 (5 bases). Germline V gene lookup returns CDR1 SGDLS and CDR2 YYNGEE. V was trimmed by 3 bases and J by 8 bases, leaving 9 bases between them. CDR3 length: 12 residues. CDR3 region: CASSEGRHEQFF. CDR3 nucleotides: TGTGCCAGCAGCGAGGGGCGTCATGAGCAGTTCTTC.

The chain links TRBV2 to TRBJ1-5, with D maybe TRBD1 (5 bases). Trimming removed 11 bases from V and 1 base from J, with 12 bases in between. This CDR3 region has 13 residues. Germline V gene sequence: CDR1 SNHLY, CDR2 FYNNEI. The CDR3 DNA reads TGTGCCTCAATGGGGACGAGCAATCAGCCCCAGCATTTT. As protein: CASMGTSNQPQHF.

This chain uses TRBV10-3 with TRBJ2-1; tentatively, D is TRBD2 (5 bases). This CDR3 has 14 residues. Trimming took 8 bases from V and 2 from J, leaving 13 bases between them. Germline CDR1 ENHRY, CDR2 SYGVKD. CDR3 in DNA: TGTGCCATCGGTAGCGAGACCCCCTACAATGAGCAGTTCTTC. It yields the protein CAIGSETPYNEQFF.

The chain carries TRBV7-9 and TRBJ2-5, with 10 positions matching TRBD2. This CDR3 is built from 15 residues. The trim removed 2 bases at V and 2 bases at J, leaving 2 bases unmatched. From germline, CDR1 is SEHNR and CDR2 FQNEAQ (reference sequence). The CDR3 bases are TGTGCCAGCAGCTTATCTAGCGGGGGACAAGAGACCCAGTACTTC. Amino acid sequence: CASSLSSGGQETQYF.

In nucleotides, the CDR3 is TGTGCCAGCAGCCCCGGGGGCGGGAGTCTCAATGAGCAGTTCTTC. It is translated as CASSPGGGSLNEQFF. The chain is built from TRBV7-9 and TRBJ2-1, with D tentatively TRBD2 (7 bases). V was cut by 5 bases and J by 6 bases, with 17 bases left in between. The CDR3 is made up of 15 amino acids. The germline V gene has CDR1 SEHNR and CDR2 FQNEAQ (reference sequence).

The J gene is TRBJ2-2, the V gene TRBV19; D not certain. This CDR3 spans 13 amino acids. Trimming pared 2 bases from V and 5 bases from J, leaving 6 bases between. Germline values: CDR1 LNHDA, CDR2 SQIVND (reference sequence). CDR3: CASSILSTGELFF. The CDR3 coding sequence is TGTGCCAGTAGTATACTCTCAACCGGGGAGCTGTTTTTT.

The chain uses TRBV5-6 and TRBJ2-7; 8 bases align to TRBD1. After removal of 4 bases from V and 1 base from J, the junction contained 4 bases not matched to a gene. Germline-derived CDR1 and CDR2 are SGHDT and YYEEEE. CDR3 length equals 14 residues. The CDR3 reads CASSAGQGSYEQYF. CDR3 DNA: TGTGCCAGCAGCGCCGGACAGGGATCCTACGAGCAGTACTTC.

This rearrangement joins TRBV11-2 to TRBJ2-5; TRBD2 agrees at 11 bases. The length of the CDR3 is 14 residues. Germline assignment: CDR1 SGHAT and CDR2 FQNNGV. J was trimmed by 8 bases and V by 5 bases; bases with no gene match: 7. In nucleotides, the CDR3 is TGTGCCAGCAGCATAGCGGGAGGGTCGAGCACCCAGTACTTC. The encoded protein is CASSIAGGSSTQYF.

The rearrangement uses TRBV6-5 and TRBJ2-2; D is uncertain. Deletions cut 0 bases from V and 8 bases from J, with 13 bases between. The CDR3 runs 15 residues. Germline CDR1 MNHEY, CDR2 SVGAGI. The CDR3 nucleotides are TGTGCCAGCAGTTACTCGTTTGTGGGGAATGGGGAGCTGTTTTTT. As protein: CASSYSFVGNGELFF.

V is TRBV6-1 and J is TRBJ2-1; 8 positions match TRBD2. The trim removed 0 bases at V and 7 bases at J, leaving 8 bases unmatched. Germline CDR1 MNHNS, CDR2 SASEGT. The CDR3 is 16 residues long. This CDR3 reads CASSEALRGLENEQFF. The CDR3 nucleotides read TGTGCCAGCAGTGAAGCGCTTAGGGGACTAGAGAATGAGCAGTTCTTC.

The CDR3 bases are TGTGCCAGCAGTGACTTATCAACCCCAACCTCCTACGAGCAGTACTTC. It translates to CASSDLSTPTSYEQYF. The chain carries TRBV6-4 and TRBJ2-7; no reliable D call. The germline V gene encodes CDR1 MRHNA and CDR2 SNTAGT. This CDR3 is built from 16 residues. V lost 1 base, J lost 0 bases, and 13 bases lay in between.

In DNA, the CDR3 is TGTGCCAGCAGCCCTGGAGGGGCTGCCAAAAACATTCAGTACTTC. It encodes CASSPGGAAKNIQYF. The rearrangement joins TRBV7-9 to TRBJ2-4; a weak D match, TRBD2 (6 bases). The CDR3 sequence is 15 residues long. Per germline, CDR1 SEHNR and CDR2 FQNEAQ (reference sequence). Deletions cut 5 bases from V and 1 base from J, with 12 bases between.

This chain joins TRBV4-2 and TRBJ2-7; 7 nucleotides line up with TRBD2. The CDR3 extends over 16 amino acids. Trimming at V came to 0 bases and at J to 2 bases, leaving 7 bases not matched to a gene. Germline CDR1 and CDR2: LGHNA and YNFKEQ. The DNA for the CDR3 is TGTGCCAGCAGCCAAGATGGCGGGGAGGGAGCCTACGAGCAGTACTTC. Translation gives CASSQDGGEGAYEQYF.

The chain carries TRBV7-3 and TRBJ1-5; the D is unclear. Trimming removed 5 bases at V and 0 bases at J, with 11 bases between. The CDR3 sequence is 15 residues long. Germline V gene lookup returns CDR1 SGHTA and CDR2 FQGTGA. For the CDR3, the DNA is TGTGCCAGCAGCCCTGTCGGAACTAGCAATCAGCCCCAGCATTTT. Its protein is CASSPVGTSNQPQHF.

This sequence joins TRBV21-1 and TRBJ2-5; the D call of TRBD1 is as the table states it, not checked on the DNA. TRBV21-1 is marked as a pseudogene. CDR3 length: 16 amino acids. The CDR3 nucleotides read TGTGCCAGGAGCAAACTGGACAGGGGGCGCCAAGAGACCCAGTACTTC. This codes for CARSKLDRGRQETQYF.

V is TRBV4-3 and J is TRBJ1-3, with D unclear. Germline V gene sequence: CDR1 LGHNA, CDR2 YSLEER. V lost 2 bases and J 2 bases, leaving 10 bases between the germline ends. The CDR3 loop spans 15 amino acids. The DNA for the CDR3 is TGCGCCAGCAGCCAATCACAGCGGGCTGGAAACACCATATATTTT. It yields the protein CASSQSQRAGNTIYF.

This clone was detected once. The V gene is TRBV4-1, the J gene TRBJ2-7; TRBD1 matches 10 bases. CDR1 MGHRA and CDR2 YSYEKL come from the germline V gene. The CDR3 covers 16 residues. V was clipped by 5 bases and J by 2 bases; unmatched bases: 9. CDR3 bases: TGCGCCAGCAGCTCACACACCGGGACAGGGGCCTACGAGCAGTACTTC. Its protein is CASSSHTGTGAYEQYF.

The J gene is TRBJ1-5, the V gene TRBV7-8, with a tentative D call TRBD1 (5 bases). Trimming removed 5 bases at V and 8 bases at J, with 16 bases between. Germline V gives CDR1 SGHVS, CDR2 FQNEAQ. CDR3 length: 14 amino acids. CDR3 region: CASSPRWGLEPQHF. In DNA form, the CDR3 reads TGTGCCAGCAGCCCGCGATGGGGGTTGGAGCCCCAGCATTTT.